Sequencing of this T cell receptor beta chain was carried out in a study of blood T cells in healthy people across ages. The CDR3 spans 15 residues. Trimming cost V 4 bases and J 3 bases; bases outside gene matches: 5. The germline V gene encodes CDR1 LGHNA and CDR2 YSLEER. Together with a sample-barcoded 5' primer, a J-beta primer mix was included in a second PCR lasting about 7 to 11 cycles. TCRdb fed the 5' RACE reads into MiXCR, producing one record per CDR3 protein. Found here are nearly 800,000 distinct CDR3 sequences, 20% to 30% of them singletons; the top ten hold under 4.5%. In addition, the sample was reused for a study of T cells of mothers and their children. Per that paper: Overlap ran slightly, non-significantly higher for related than unrelated mother-child pairs.

The chain couples TRBV4-3 to TRBJ1-4; 7 positions agree with TRBD1. The sequence derives from a boy aged 5-17 years in good health. Sequencing was carried out using blood. The DNA for the CDR3 is TGCGCCAGCAGCCCCACAGGGGCGGCTAATGAAAAACTGTTTTTT. It yields the protein CASSPTGAANEKLFF.